This T cell receptor (beta chain) was observed in a study of blood T cell repertoires in COVID-19. Study-wide context: COVID-19 samples collected from the United States, Italy and Spain covered acute and convalescent phases. T cells, B-cell-depleted T cells, or PBMCs supplied cDNA or gDNA.

V was cut by 3 bases and J by 2 bases, with 7 bases left in between. Germline CDR1 is DFQATT and CDR2 is SNEGSKA (reference sequence). There are 12 residues in the CDR3. How the authors handled the data: Amplification of reference gene primers was used by the study to estimate nucleated cell counts. Produced via immunoSEQ multiplex PCR; TCRdb's table is partial and in-frame only. That table is the source of V, J and clone size, and D and trimming were worked out from the DNA. This table holds 50,000 to 75,000 clones, 70% to 85% found once. This clone occurred a few times. The genes are TRBV20-1 and TRBJ1-2, with D unclear. The source of this sequence is a man aged 55 to 70 with acute or convalescent COVID-19. Material: peripheral blood. This CDR3 is CSASAGNYGYTF. The CDR3 nucleotides are TGCAGTGCTAGTGCTGGCAACTATGGCTACACCTTC.